This TCR beta chain was sequenced in a study of cytomegalovirus exposure and HLA in healthy donors. Study information: Genetic ancestry analysis placed 75% to 85% of the roughly 400 donors that were genotyped in the Caucasian-associated cluster.

Of note for this clone: Its cognate antigen is unknown.

The study's findings and limits: Serostatus for CMV was the only available immune exposure information.

The PCR made use of 60 Vbeta and 13 Jbeta primers. This table comes from immunoSEQ multiplex PCR, and its TCRdb copy is limited to in-frame clones, with some not included. The sample has 150,000 to 180,000 clones, about 74% seen once. The sample taken for sequencing was PBMCs. The clonotype was recovered from a woman aged 40 to 49 in good health and CMV-seronegative.

The CDR3 sequence is CASSDTGGSPGANVLTF. The CDR3 DNA follows: TGCGCCAGCAGTGATACAGGGGGGTCTCCGGGGGCCAACGTCCTGACTTTC. The chain carries TRBV10-1 and TRBJ2-6, with TRBD1 matching over 8 bases. This CDR3 contains 17 residues. Looked up from germline, CDR1 is WNHNN and CDR2 is SYGVQD (reference sequence). The junction had 8 bases not matched to a gene; V was cut back by 3 bases and J by 4 bases.